The rows below give T cell receptor beta chains drawn from one sample of a study of blood T cells in healthy people across ages. One entry per CDR3 protein, called by TCRdb with MiXCR from the 5' RACE reads. The table records about 780,000 distinct CDR3 sequences, 20% to 30% of them present only once. This sample also belongs to another study, concerning T cells of mothers and their children.

Specimen: blood. The receptors were sampled from a boy between 10 and 17 years old in good health. CDR3s include the opening cysteine and the closing phenylalanine or tryptophan. The order of the fields is D gene, clone size, J gene, V gene, CDR3 DNA, CDR3 protein. D genes are given only for firm matches. Size tells how often a clone was seen (once, few, many) or the class of an expanded clone, and some rows leave it out.

NA,NA,TRBJ2-5,TRBV5-1,TGCGCCAGCAGACCGGGGCTTGAAGAGACCCAGTACTTC,CASRPGLEETQYF
NA,NA,TRBJ2-1,TRBV4-1,TGCGCCAGCAGCCAAGATCAGGAGAAGAGGCGGTTCTTC,CASSQDQEKRRFF
TRBD1,many,TRBJ1-2,TRBV10-3,TGTGCCATCAGTGAAGGGATCGGGACAGATAACTATGGCTACACCTTC,CAISEGIGTDNYGYTF
TRBD2,few,TRBJ2-1,TRBV9,TGTGCCAGCAGCGTAGAAGGCGGGAGGGACAATGAGCAGTTCTTC,CASSVEGGRDNEQFF
TRBD1,few,TRBJ2-4,TRBV5-1,TGCGCCAGCAGCTCGACAGGGTTCAACATTCAGTACTTC,CASSSTGFNIQYF
NA,few,TRBJ1-4,TRBV2,TGTGCCAGCAGTGAGGGGGAAAAACTGTTTTTT,CASSEGEKLFF
NA,NA,TRBJ1-1,TRBV15,TGTGCCACCAGCAGAGATTTGCAGATATTGAACACTGAAGCTTTCTTT,CATSRDLQILNTEAFF
TRBD1,NA,TRBJ2-6,TRBV6-5,TGTGCCAGCAGTTCCCGGGACAGGGTGTCTGGGGCCAACGTCCTGACTTTC,CASSSRDRVSGANVLTF
NA,NA,TRBJ2-6,TRBV6-5,TGTGCCAGCAGTTTATATGGGGGCTCTGGGGCCAACGTCCTGACTTTC,CASSLYGGSGANVLTF
NA,NA,TRBJ2-3,TRBV9,TGTGCCAGCAGCGTAGAAGGGCTCAGGGCAGATACGCAGTATTTT,CASSVEGLRADTQYF
NA,few,TRBJ1-1,TRBV19,TGTGCCAGTATCGACAGAAACACTGAAGCTTTCTTT,CASIDRNTEAFF
NA,NA,TRBJ1-2,TRBV13,TGTGCCAGCAGCGTTCCCGAGAGGGGGAGTTATGGCTACACCTTC,CASSVPERGSYGYTF
NA,NA,TRBJ1-1,TRBV6-5,TGTGCCAGCAGAGTGGGGGGGAAAGCTTTCTTT,CASRVGGKAFF
TRBD1,NA,TRBJ2-7,TRBV28,TGTGCCAGCACCACAGGGGGCTCCTACGAGCAGTACTTC,CASTTGGSYEQYF
NA,NA,TRBJ1-3,TRBV4-3,TGCGCCAGCAGCCAAGGCGGACAGTCCCTCTCTGGAAACACCATATATTTT,CASSQGGQSLSGNTIYF
NA,few,TRBJ2-1,TRBV5-1,TGCGCCAGCAGCCGTGGTTGGGGTACCTTCTACAATGAGCAGTTCTTC,CASSRGWGTFYNEQFF
NA,many,TRBJ2-7,TRBV7-3,TGTGCCAGCAGCTTATCTGGCGGACGCTCCTACGAGCAGTACTTC,CASSLSGGRSYEQYF
TRBD2,NA,TRBJ2-5,TRBV5-1,TGCGCCAGCAGCTTCTGGACTAGCGGGGGCAGACAAGAGACCCAGTACTTC,CASSFWTSGGRQETQYF
NA,few,TRBJ2-3,TRBV20-1,TGCAGTGCTAGAGATTCCCCGGTCAATACGCAGTATTTT,CSARDSPVNTQYF
TRBD1,NA,TRBJ1-1,TRBV20-1,TGCAGTGCCCACGGACAGGGGTTGGGCACTGAAGCTTTCTTT,CSAHGQGLGTEAFF
NA,few,TRBJ1-5,TRBV3-1,TGTGCCAGCAGCCAAGAATGGGGGAGACAGCCCCAGCATTTT,CASSQEWGRQPQHF
TRBD1,few,TRBJ2-5,TRBV20-1,TGCAGTGCTAACAGGGGCCAACAAGAGACCCAGTACTTC,CSANRGQQETQYF
NA,NA,TRBJ1-2,TRBV5-5,TGTGCCAGCAGCTTAAGGGGTGATAACTATGGCTACACCTTC,CASSLRGDNYGYTF
NA,few,TRBJ2-7,TRBV11-2,TGTGCCAGCAGCTCCCTGCGGGGCATAACGTCTACGTACCAGTACTTC,CASSSLRGITSTYQYF
NA,NA,TRBJ1-2,TRBV7-9,TGTGCCAGCAGTCGGGTCTTCAAGGTCTACACCTTC,CASSRVFKVYTF
TRBD1,NA,TRBJ2-1,TRBV30,TGTGCCCACCGGGACAGCCTATTCAATGAGCAGTTCTTC,CAHRDSLFNEQFF
NA,NA,TRBJ2-5,TRBV10-3,TGTGCCATCAGTGAGTCTTTGGGGTCTCAAGAGACCCAGTACTTC,CAISESLGSQETQYF
TRBD2,NA,TRBJ2-1,TRBV28,TGTGCTAGCAGAACACTAGCGGGGGGATACAATGAGCAGTTCTTC,CASRTLAGGYNEQFF
NA,few,TRBJ1-2,TRBV7-2,TGTGCCAGCAGCCAGGCCCCCCCTAACTATGGCTACACCTTC,CASSQAPPNYGYTF
NA,few,TRBJ2-6,TRBV2,TGTGCCAGCTCAATTTCAGGGGGGCTGGGGGCCAACGTCCTGACTTTC,CASSISGGLGANVLTF
NA,few,TRBJ2-3,TRBV6-5,TGTGCCAGCAGTTACGATGTACACGGCAGCACAGATACGCAGTATTTT,CASSYDVHGSTDTQYF
NA,NA,TRBJ2-5,TRBV2,TGTGCCAGCAGTGAGACCAGGGGGGGAGAGACCCAGTACTTC,CASSETRGGETQYF
TRBD1,NA,TRBJ2-7,TRBV14,TGTGCCAGCAGCCAGGGACAGGGTCTCTCCTACGAGCAGTACTTC,CASSQGQGLSYEQYF
TRBD2,few,TRBJ2-4,TRBV3-1,TGTGCCAGCAGCCAAAGAGGACTAGAGACCGGCATTCAGTACTTC,CASSQRGLETGIQYF
NA,NA,TRBJ2-1,TRBV5-1,TGCGCCAGCAGCTTGAGTGGCGGCGGGGGCCGCAATGAGCAGTTCTTC,CASSLSGGGGRNEQFF
NA,once,TRBJ1-4,TRBV7-9,TGTGCCAGCAGCTCGCTGACGGGAGCTAATGAAAAACTGTTTTTT,CASSSLTGANEKLFF
TRBD2,few,TRBJ2-1,TRBV9,TGTGCCAGCAGCGTACGGGCGAGCGGGGGATACAATGAGCAGTTCTTC,CASSVRASGGYNEQFF
TRBD1,NA,TRBJ2-2,TRBV6-1,TGTGCCAGCACAGTCGGACAGGGGAACACCGGGGAGCTGTTTTTT,CASTVGQGNTGELFF
TRBD1,few,TRBJ1-3,TRBV4-1,TGCGCCAGCAGCCAAGAACAGGGGCACTCTGGAAACACCATATATTTT,CASSQEQGHSGNTIYF
TRBD1,few,TRBJ2-5,TRBV9,TGTGCCAGTAGCGTGGGACAGGGGATCGAGACCCAGTACTTC,CASSVGQGIETQYF
NA,few,TRBJ2-7,TRBV20-1,TGCAGTGCTAGAACTCCCCTTAAGGTCTACGAGCAGTACTTC,CSARTPLKVYEQYF
NA,NA,TRBJ1-1,TRBV2,TGTGCCAGCAGTGAATTGGGACTCCTCGGGTCGGTGAACACTGAAGCTTTCTTT,CASSELGLLGSVNTEAFF
NA,few,TRBJ2-4,TRBV6-5,TGTGCCAGCAGTTACGGGGGCAGTAAAAACATTCAGTACTTC,CASSYGGSKNIQYF
NA,few,TRBJ1-3,TRBV4-2,TGTGCCAGCAGCCAAGATCTGGGACCGGAAGGAGGAAACACCATATATTTT,CASSQDLGPEGGNTIYF
NA,few,TRBJ1-3,TRBV15,TGTGCCACCAGCAGAGTCGGTCTTGCTGGAAACACCATATATTTT,CATSRVGLAGNTIYF
NA,NA,TRBJ2-3,TRBV12-3/TRBV12-4,TGTGCCGGCAGTTTATTTGGCGGGGGCACAGATACGCAGTATTTT,CAGSLFGGGTDTQYF
NA,few,TRBJ2-1,TRBV6-6,TGTGCCAGCAGTCCCCCAGCCAACTCCTACAATGAGCAGTTCTTC,CASSPPANSYNEQFF
TRBD2,NA,TRBJ2-1,TRBV24-1,TGTGCCACCAGTGATTTGGGGCGCGGGGGGAACAATGAGCAGTTCTTC,CATSDLGRGGNNEQFF